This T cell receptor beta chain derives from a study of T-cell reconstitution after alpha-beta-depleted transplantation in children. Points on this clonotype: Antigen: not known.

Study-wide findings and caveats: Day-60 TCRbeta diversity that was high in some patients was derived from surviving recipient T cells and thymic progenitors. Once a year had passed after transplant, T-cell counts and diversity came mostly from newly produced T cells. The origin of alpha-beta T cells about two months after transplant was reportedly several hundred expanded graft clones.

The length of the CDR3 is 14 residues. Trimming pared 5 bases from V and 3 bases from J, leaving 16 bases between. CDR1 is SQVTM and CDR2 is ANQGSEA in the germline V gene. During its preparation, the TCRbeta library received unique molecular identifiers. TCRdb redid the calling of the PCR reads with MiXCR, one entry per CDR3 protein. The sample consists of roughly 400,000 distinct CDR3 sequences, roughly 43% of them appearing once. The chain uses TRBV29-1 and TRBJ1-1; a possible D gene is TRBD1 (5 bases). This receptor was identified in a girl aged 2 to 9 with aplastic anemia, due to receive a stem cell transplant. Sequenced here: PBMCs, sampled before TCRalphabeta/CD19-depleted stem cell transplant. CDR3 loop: CSVTSGTEDTEAFF. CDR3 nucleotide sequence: TGCAGCGTTACTTCCGGGACGGAGGACACTGAAGCTTTCTTT.